This TCR beta chain was captured by sequencing in a study of neurological immune-mediated disorders. Overall study results and limits: The greatest TCR clonal expansion occurred in HTLV-1-associated myelopathy and the least in multiple sclerosis, which fell below healthy controls.

Using its own MiXCR run on the 5' RACE reads, TCRdb lists one record per CDR3 protein. The repertoire consists of 80,000 or so distinct CDR3 sequences, with about 9.5% occurring once and the leading ten covering 1.7%. Between the trimmed V and J ends, which lost 0 bases and 2 bases, there was a span of 14 bases. This CDR3 region has 16 residues. Germline CDR1 and CDR2: SGHDT and YYEEEE. The sample holds many counts of this clonotype. Its antigen remains unknown. This receptor was taken from a man between 45 and 60 years old in good health. Sequenced input: PBMCs. The rearrangement joins TRBV5-6 to TRBJ1-2; maybe TRBD1 (6 bases). CDR3: CASSLGGDTTNYGYTF. Here the CDR3 DNA reads TGTGCCAGCAGCTTGGGGGGGGACACCACCAACTATGGCTACACCTTC.